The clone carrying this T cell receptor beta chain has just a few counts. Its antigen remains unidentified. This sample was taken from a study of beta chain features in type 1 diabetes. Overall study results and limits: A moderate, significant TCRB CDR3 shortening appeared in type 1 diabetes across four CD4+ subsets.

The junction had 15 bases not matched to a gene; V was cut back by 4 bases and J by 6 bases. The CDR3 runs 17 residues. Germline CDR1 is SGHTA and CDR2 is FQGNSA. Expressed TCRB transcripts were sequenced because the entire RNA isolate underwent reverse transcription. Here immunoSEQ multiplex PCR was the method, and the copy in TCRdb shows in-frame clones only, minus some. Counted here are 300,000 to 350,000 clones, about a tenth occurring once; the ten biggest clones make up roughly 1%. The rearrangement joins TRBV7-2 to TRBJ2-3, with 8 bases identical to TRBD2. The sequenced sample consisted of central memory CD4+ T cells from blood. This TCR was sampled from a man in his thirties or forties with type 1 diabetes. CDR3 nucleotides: TGTGCCAGCAGCTCCCAATCCCGGGGGGGGTCCCGGGATACGCAGTATTTT. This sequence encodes CASSSQSRGGSRDTQYF.